The rows below give T cell receptor beta chains drawn from one sample of a study of T cells after yellow fever vaccination. Each CDR3 protein is one row after TCRdb ran MiXCR on the 5' RACE reads. The data contain nearly 300,000 distinct CDR3 sequences, 7.5% to 9.5% of them singletons. Sample: CD4+ T cells sorted from PBMCs, taken 5 days after the yellow fever booster vaccination. Receptor source: a man aged 18 to 29 who received the YFV17D yellow fever vaccine. The CDR3 runs from the conserved cysteine through the conserved F or W. The order of the fields is D gene, V gene, J gene, clone size, CDR3 DNA, CDR3 protein. The D gene is left open where the match is weak. Clone size is given for some rows only: seen once, a few or many times, or a class if the clone is expanded.

-	TRBV4-2	TRBJ2-7	-	TGTGCCAGCAGCCAAGCACCGGCTCTGGGTGAGCAGTACTTC	CASSQAPALGEQYF
-	TRBV5-1	TRBJ1-4	many	TGCGCCAGCAGCTTGGATTCCTCTAATGAAAAACTGTTTTTT	CASSLDSSNEKLFF
-	TRBV5-5	TRBJ1-1	-	TGTGCCAGCAGCTCCGTCGTAGGGGGTGAAGCTTTCTTT	CASSSVVGGEAFF
-	TRBV12-3/TRBV12-4	TRBJ1-5	few	TGTGCCAGCAGTTTAGCGCTTTCGACAGATAGCAATCAGCCCCAGCATTTT	CASSLALSTDSNQPQHF
TRBD2	TRBV12-3/TRBV12-4	TRBJ2-5	few	TGTGCCAGCAGTCTTGGACTAGCGGGGGATCAAGAGACCCAGTACTTC	CASSLGLAGDQETQYF
-	TRBV10-3	TRBJ1-1	many	TGTGCCATTCAGGTGAACACTGAAGCTTTCTTT	CAIQVNTEAFF
-	TRBV18	TRBJ2-5	-	TGTGCCAGCTCACCGTACAGCGACCAAGAGACCCAGTACTTC	CASSPYSDQETQYF
-	TRBV9	TRBJ1-3	few	TGTGCCAGCAGCGTAGCTTCAGCATCTGGAAACACCATATATTTT	CASSVASASGNTIYF
-	TRBV9	TRBJ2-3	many	TGTGCCAGCAGTTCGGGGGCTTCCACAGATACGCAGTATTTT	CASSSGASTDTQYF
-	TRBV7-9	TRBJ2-3	-	TGTGCCAGCAGCACATACTCCACAGATACGCAGTATTTT	CASSTYSTDTQYF
-	TRBV11-2	TRBJ1-2	few	TGTGCCAGCAGCCCGCTCGGACAGAGGGGCCATGGCTACACCTTC	CASSPLGQRGHGYTF
TRBD2	TRBV7-2	TRBJ2-4	few	TGTGCCAGCAGCTTAGCACGGGGGGGTAATATAGCCAAAAACATTCAGTACTTC	CASSLARGGNIAKNIQYF
-	TRBV3-1	TRBJ1-5	-	TGTGCCAGCAGCCAAGTTGGGACGGCTCAGCCCCAGCATTTT	CASSQVGTAQPQHF
TRBD2	TRBV20-1	TRBJ2-5	-	TGCAGTGCTCGGACTAGCGGGGGGGAGACCCAGTACTTC	CSARTSGGETQYF
TRBD1	TRBV9	TRBJ2-7	many	TGTGCCAGCAGCGTAGGGGACAGGGGCCACGAGCAGTACTTC	CASSVGDRGHEQYF
-	TRBV20-1	TRBJ1-1	few	TGCAGTGCTAGGCCGTCGATGAACACTGAAGCTTTCTTT	CSARPSMNTEAFF
TRBD2	TRBV20-1	TRBJ2-1	many	TGCAGTGCTAGAGAGCCTAGCGGGGTGGACAATGAGCAGTTCTTC	CSAREPSGVDNEQFF
-	TRBV6-5	TRBJ2-7	few	TGTGCCAGCAGTTACTCAGGGCCCCCCGCGTCCTACGAGCAGTACTTC	CASSYSGPPASYEQYF
-	TRBV5-1	TRBJ1-4	many	TGCGCCAGCAGCTTGGGGCTCCGGGACGCTAATGAAAAACTGTTTTTT	CASSLGLRDANEKLFF
-	TRBV7-8	TRBJ2-4	few	TGTGCCAGCAGCTTAGGCCCCCAGGGGCATAAAAACATTCAGTACTTC	CASSLGPQGHKNIQYF
-	TRBV11-1	TRBJ2-3	few	TGTGCCAGCAGCTTTATTCTGGGTGGAGATACGCAGTATTTT	CASSFILGGDTQYF
-	TRBV4-3	TRBJ2-7	-	TGCGCCAGCAGCCAAGGTTTGAGGAAAGGAGCCTACGAGCAGTACTTC	CASSQGLRKGAYEQYF
-	TRBV12-3/TRBV12-4	TRBJ2-4	-	TGTGCCAGCAGACCTCCGGGCCCGAAGGCCAAAAACATTCAGTACTTC	CASRPPGPKAKNIQYF
-	TRBV6-2/TRBV6-3	TRBJ2-5	-	TGTGCCAGCAGTTATCGGGGCACGGGGCGGGACCAAGAGACCCAGTACTTC	CASSYRGTGRDQETQYF
-	TRBV18	TRBJ1-1	many	TGTGCCAGCTCAAGTCGGATGAACACTGAAGCTTTCTTT	CASSSRMNTEAFF
-	TRBV29-1	TRBJ2-2	few	TGCAGCGTTAAGATTCGGAACGAAGGGGAGCTGTTTTTT	CSVKIRNEGELFF
-	TRBV20-1	TRBJ2-3	few	TGCAGTGCTAGGTCCCCAACAGATACGCAGTATTTT	CSARSPTDTQYF
TRBD1	TRBV12-3/TRBV12-4	TRBJ2-1	few	TGTGCCAGCACTCGACAGGGGGCTGGGTACAATGAGCAGTTCTTC	CASTRQGAGYNEQFF
-	TRBV4-3	TRBJ1-2	many	-	CASSPLVGAGTTF
-	TRBV6-5	TRBJ2-2	many	TGTGCCAGCTGTTGGGGGAGAAACACCGGGGAGCTGTTTTTT	CASCWGRNTGELFF
-	TRBV5-1	TRBJ2-2	-	TGCGCCAGCCAAGGGGACGGAACCACCGGGGAGCTGTTTTTT	CASQGDGTTGELFF
-	TRBV18	TRBJ1-2	-	TGTGCCAGCTCACCTCGAGGGGATTTTAACTATGGCTACACCTTC	CASSPRGDFNYGYTF
-	TRBV5-1	TRBJ1-3	-	TGCGCCAGCAGCTTGTTTTTCCTCGGCTCTGGAAACACCATATATTTT	CASSLFFLGSGNTIYF
-	TRBV29-1	TRBJ1-1	few	TGCAGCGTTGCCCCGGCCGGCAATGCTGAAGCTTTCTTT	CSVAPAGNAEAFF
TRBD1	TRBV5-6	TRBJ2-7	few	TGTGCCAGCAGCTTAGTGGTGACAGGGGGCGAGGAGTACTTC	CASSLVVTGGEEYF
-	TRBV9	TRBJ2-7	few	TGTGCCAGCAGCAGGGGGGGTGGTTCCTACGAGCAGTACTTC	CASSRGGGSYEQYF
TRBD2	TRBV4-1	TRBJ2-1	-	TGCGCCAGCAGCCAAGTGTCAGGACTAGCTGGGAATGAGCAGTTCTTC	CASSQVSGLAGNEQFF